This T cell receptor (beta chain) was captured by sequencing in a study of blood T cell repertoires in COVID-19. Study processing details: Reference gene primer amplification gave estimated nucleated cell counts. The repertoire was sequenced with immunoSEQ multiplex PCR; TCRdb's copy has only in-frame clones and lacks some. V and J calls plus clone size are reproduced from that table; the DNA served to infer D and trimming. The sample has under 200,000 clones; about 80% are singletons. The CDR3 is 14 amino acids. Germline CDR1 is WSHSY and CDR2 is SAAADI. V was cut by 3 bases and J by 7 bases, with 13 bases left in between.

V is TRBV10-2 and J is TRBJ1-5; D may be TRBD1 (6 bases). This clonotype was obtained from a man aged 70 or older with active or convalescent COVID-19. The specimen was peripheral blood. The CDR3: CASSERQAGQPQHF. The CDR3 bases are TGCGCCAGCAGTGAACGACAGGCCGGACAGCCCCAGCATTTT.